The present TCR beta chain was sequenced within a study of T cells after yellow fever vaccination (dated by TCRdb to the late 2010s). Study-wide context: The SMART-Seq v4 Ultra Low Input RNA kit was used to prepare libraries from fractions with low cell numbers. To follow T-cell clones before and after primary and booster YFV17D yellow fever vaccination, bulk TCR alpha and beta repertoires were sequenced over time. Bulk PBMC replicates and cell subsets were isolated from blood drawn at multiple timepoints before and after both primary and secondary immunization. Two healthy male donors, one aged 18 to 29 and one aged 30 to 40 years, were included in the cohort. The study at large found these results: Only a couple of donors were included in the study, so the extent to which the findings can be generalized is limited. A small share of clonotypes occurred in both CD4 and CD8 compartments, likely arising from convergent recombination. Because abundant contaminating clonotypes from the bulk population could be contained in FACS-sorted repertoires, computational filtering was required. After the booster, most clones that had expanded after primary vaccination were detected again (approximately 96% of CD4 and about 88% of CD8), suggesting broad maintenance of memory. The secondary T-cell response was weaker than the primary response but faster, peaking on day 5 instead of day 15.

The CDR3 numbers 13 residues from cysteine through phenylalanine. Left in the record is the CDR3 DNA by itself, 39 bases read in frame from the first base. Looking up the germline V gene yields CDR1 SGDLS and CDR2 YYNGEE. The germline ends are 9 bases apart after V is trimmed by 0 bases and J by 8 bases. The sequencer listed for this sample is Illumina NovaSeq 6000. TCR cDNA was synthesized by 5'RACE template switching, through which a universal primer site and unique molecular identifiers were introduced. Priming for cDNA synthesis came from both the TCR alpha and TCR beta constant segments. Two PCR steps were used to amplify libraries, with sample barcodes and sequencing adapters being added in the second step. Sequencing of libraries was performed on Illumina HiSeq 2500 (2x100 bp) or NovaSeq (2x150 bp). In the paper's pipeline: Reads were demultiplexed and collapsed into UMI consensus sequences with MIGEC, and V(D)J alignment was performed with MiXCR. Clonotypes responding to the vaccine were identified with edgeR on replicate PBMC samples, with the criteria of FDR below 0.01 and a log2 fold change above 5 up to day 15. Each bulk clonotype received a CD4 or CD8 identity based on whether the sequenced CD4 or CD8 repertoire contained that clonotype at higher abundance. TCRdb passed the public sequencing reads through fastp at Q25 and MiXCR, retaining productive beta sequences. Rows are unified per CDR3 protein, each entry keeping the most common DNA and genes. TCRdb, rather than the study authors, made the V and J calls. In this sample the table shows roughly 310,000 distinct CDR3 sequences, approximately 3.8% of which occur a single time. The ten largest clones take up around a quarter of the sample.

This clonotype was observed many times. Its cognate antigen has yet to be identified. No base qualities exist here, and no much larger clone lies one base off it. The sample's treatment or condition label, decoded: live attenuated yellow fever vaccine strain. At each blood-draw timepoint, two biological replicates of bulk PBMCs were collected. A standard Ficoll-Paque protocol was used to isolate PBMCs from peripheral blood. RNA was extracted with TriZol from bulk PBMCs, CD4 and CD8 fractions, and dextramer-positive and dextramer-negative fractions. The input for sequencing was PBMCs, taken on the day of the yellow fever booster vaccination. In this chain, TRBV9 is recombined with TRBJ2-1, with no confident D gene call. The receptor's source is a man younger than 35 who received the YFV17D yellow fever vaccine. The bases are TGTGCCAGCAGCGTAGGCCCAATATATGAGCAGTTCTTC. Translated, it gives CASSVGPIYEQFF.